This paragraph covers one T cell receptor beta chain sequence. A much bigger clone sits one base away, suggesting this may be a read error. Time point specified: newly diagnosed GD, antithyroid drugs for less than 3 months. RNA extracted from PBMCs served as the sequencing template. These data belong to a study of regulatory T cells in long-lasting Graves disease. Study in general: Antithyroid drug intake by newly diagnosed Graves' patients had lasted under 3 months.

Building the TCR beta libraries relied on iRepertoire HTBI primers, and CDR3 regions underwent Arm-PCR. MiXCR, applied by TCRdb to the multiplex PCR reads, yields one record per CDR3 protein. Among under 450,000 distinct CDR3 sequences listed, about 16% were seen once. Per germline, CDR1 SEHNR and CDR2 FQNEAQ (reference sequence). Trimming removed 5 bases from V and 2 bases from J, with 20 bases in between. CDR3 length: 17 residues. In addition, the sample was reused for a study of T cells in Graves' hyperthyroidism and ophthalmopathy.

This chain links TRBV7-9 with TRBJ2-3, with D hard to call. This TCR derives from a woman aged 18-29 years with Graves disease. Sample: peripheral blood mononuclear cells (PBMCs), taken at new diagnosis, from a patient treated with antithyroid drugs. CDR3 region: CASSTPRVLWDTDTQYF. The CDR3 DNA reads TGTGCCAGCAGCACCCCCCGGGTTTTGTGGGACACAGATACGCAGTATTTT.